This passage covers 23 T cell receptor beta chains from one sample sequenced in a study of blood T cells in healthy people across ages. The second PCR ran about 6 to 11 cycles with a sample-barcoded 5' primer and J-beta primers. In TCRdb, the 5' RACE reads were re-called with MiXCR into one record per CDR3 protein. This repertoire shows more than 900,000 distinct CDR3 sequences, approximately 25% found once; its top ten account for about 0.69%. These data are also associated with another study on T cells of mothers and their children.

Sequencing was performed on blood. The receptors come from a girl aged 2-10 years in good health.

The rearrangement uses TRBV11-2 and TRBJ1-5; D perhaps matches TRBD1 (5 bases). Trimming shortened V by 3 bases and J by 4 bases, and 19 bases separated the two germline ends. The germline V gene encodes CDR1 SGHAT and CDR2 FQNNGV. CDR3 size: 17 residues. In DNA form, the CDR3 reads TGTGCCAGCAGCTTGCTAAAACCGGGACTACTAAATCAGCCCCAGCATTTT. This sequence encodes CASSLLKPGLLNQPQHF.

This clonotype was seen a handful of times. The rearrangement links TRBV5-6 to TRBJ2-5; D is unclear. V gave up 0 bases and J gave up 10 bases, with 7 bases separating them. Per germline, CDR1 SGHDT and CDR2 YYEEEE. The CDR3 extends over 11 amino acids. The CDR3 bases are TGTGCCAGCAGCTTGGAGTTTGTCCAGTACTTC. Translated: CASSLEFVQYF.

This clonotype was recorded once. The chain joins TRBV11-3 to TRBJ1-2, with D unclear. The CDR3 sequence is 15 residues long. The V gene's germline CDR1 is SGHNT and CDR2 YENEEA. V was trimmed by 4 bases and J by 7 bases, leaving 19 bases between them. CDR3 bases: TGTGCCAGCAGCTCGTCCCGGGGAGGGTCTCTTGGCTACACCTTC. This codes for CASSSSRGGSLGYTF.

The chain couples TRBV12-3 or TRBV12-4 to TRBJ2-7, with no clear D. This CDR3 is 13 amino acids long. V was cut by 2 bases and J by 5 bases, with 10 bases left in between. This chain's CDR3 is CASSLTKPDEQYF. CDR3 in DNA: TGTGCCAGCAGTTTAACAAAACCCGACGAGCAGTACTTC.

V usage is TRBV7-3 and J usage is TRBJ1-1, with unresolved D. The V end was cut by 3 bases, the J end by 3 bases, with 20 bases between. Germline V gene sequence: CDR1 SGHTA, CDR2 FQGTGA. This CDR3 has 17 residues. The CDR3 loop reads CASSFSSGEGRDTEAFF. The CDR3 DNA reads as TGTGCCAGCAGCTTCTCCAGCGGGGAGGGTCGGGACACTGAAGCTTTCTTT.

The rearrangement uses TRBV12-3 or TRBV12-4 and TRBJ2-3; D perhaps matches TRBD1 (6 bases). The CDR3 has 12 amino acids. V gave up 2 bases and J gave up 8 bases, with 8 bases separating them. The CDR3: CASSLLGGTQYF. The CDR3 nucleotides read TGTGCCAGCAGTTTACTAGGGGGTACGCAGTATTTT.

This clonotype turned up a few times. This chain uses TRBV7-8 with TRBJ2-4; D perhaps matches TRBD2 (5 bases). V was clipped by 1 base and J by 2 bases, with 18 bases between them. Germline V lookup: CDR1 SGHVS, CDR2 FQNEAQ. The CDR3 contains 18 residues. CDR3 coding DNA: TGTGCCAGCAGCTTAGGCGGGCCGTGGGAATCGACCAAAAACATTCAGTACTTC. Residues: CASSLGGPWESTKNIQYF.

This clonotype was detected a few times. This sequence joins TRBV7-9 and TRBJ2-5; a possible D gene is TRBD2 (6 bases). The J call may be incorrect, as the DNA end agrees better with TRBJ2-7. Germline assignment: CDR1 SEHNR and CDR2 FQNEAQ (reference sequence). This CDR3 is 15 amino acids long. The CDR3 region has the DNA TGTGCCAGCAGCTTCTCGGCTAGCGACCCCTACGAGCAGTACTTC. As protein: CASSFSASDPYEQYF.

As for this clonotype: It is likely a read error, because the conserved phenylalanine at the end of the CDR3 is missing. This sequence joins TRBV28 and TRBJ2-4, with 7 bases matching TRBD2. This CDR3 region has 14 residues. V lost 5 bases, J lost 8 bases, and 9 bases stayed unmatched. Germline V gene data show CDR1 as MDHEN and CDR2 as SYDVKM. The CDR3 DNA reads as TGTGCCAGCAGTACCGGGACTACAAAATACATTCAGTACCTC. Translation: CASSTGTTKYIQYL.

The V gene is TRBV13, the J gene TRBJ2-2, with a tentative D call TRBD2 (6 bases). V dropped 0 bases and J dropped 4 bases, with 9 bases sitting between them. Germline assignment: CDR1 PRHDT and CDR2 FYEKMQ (reference sequence). This CDR3 has 15 residues. The CDR3 DNA follows: TGTGCCAGCAGCTTAGGGGGACTTCCCACCGGGGAGCTGTTTTTT. Its protein is CASSLGGLPTGELFF.

The V and J genes are TRBV7-3 and TRBJ2-5, with D hard to call. The end of the DNA is better explained by TRBJ2-1, so the J call may be wrong. CDR3 size: 16 residues. CDR1 and CDR2 from the germline V gene are SGHTA and FQGTGA. The CDR3 region has the DNA TGTGCCAGCAGCTTAACTGGTCTAGAGGAGATAAATGAGCAGTTCTTC. It translates to CASSLTGLEEINEQFF.

This clonotype appeared a few times. The genes are TRBV13 and TRBJ2-4; the D gene is possibly TRBD1 (6 bases). The CDR3 extends over 13 amino acids. Per germline, CDR1 PRHDT and CDR2 FYEKMQ (reference sequence). V lost 5 bases and J 16 bases, leaving 21 bases between the germline ends. The CDR3 protein is CASSPQGTRTPYF. CDR3 nucleotides: TGTGCCAGCAGCCCGCAAGGGACAAGGACTCCATACTTC.

The gene calls are TRBV27 and TRBJ1-1; unclear D gene. Germline assignment: CDR1 MNHEY and CDR2 SMNVEV (reference sequence). V was cut by 2 bases and J by 2 bases, with 12 bases left in between. The CDR3 sequence is 15 residues long. Here the CDR3 DNA reads TGTGCCAGCAGTTTAACCGGACGGCATAACACTGAAGCTTTCTTT. Protein: CASSLTGRHNTEAFF.

This chain's CDR3 is CASSLMSSGQEAFF. In nucleotides, the CDR3 is TGTGCCAGCAGTTTGATGTCTTCGGGCCAAGAAGCTTTCTTT. V usage is TRBV6-2 or TRBV6-3 and J usage is TRBJ1-1; no reliable D call. CDR1 is MNHEY, CDR2 SVGEGT, per germline. The CDR3 consists of 14 residues. Trimming stripped 4 bases from V and 8 bases from J, with 17 bases between.

The chain has TRBV7-3 and TRBJ2-3; TRBD1 matches at 7 bases. V lost 5 bases and J lost 3; bases outside the gene matches: 11. Germline V gene sequence: CDR1 SGHTA, CDR2 FQGTGA. This CDR3 is built from 16 residues. CDR3 nucleotides: TGTGCCAGCAGCCCTAGTGGAACAGGGGCAACAGATACGCAGTATTTT. Protein product: CASSPSGTGATDTQYF.

This clonotype came up a few times. The rearrangement uses TRBV6-1 and TRBJ2-4; D might be TRBD1 (5 bases). This CDR3 is 19 amino acids long. The V end was cut by 2 bases, the J end by 0 bases, with 20 bases between. The germline V gene has CDR1 MNHNS and CDR2 SASEGT. The CDR3 DNA follows: TGTGCCAGCAGTGAAAACGATCGACAGAGGAAGTTAGCCAAAAACATTCAGTACTTC. Protein sequence: CASSENDRQRKLAKNIQYF.

The V gene is TRBV7-3, the J gene TRBJ2-3; weak D call: TRBD2 (6 bases). V gave up 4 bases and J gave up 2 bases, with 13 bases separating them. CDR3 length: 15 amino acids. CDR1 and CDR2 from the germline V gene are SGHTA and FQGTGA. CDR3 bases: TGTGCCAGCAGCTCAGACGGGACTCTCACAGATACGCAGTATTTT. This gives the protein CASSSDGTLTDTQYF.

This clonotype was seen more than once but under ten times. CDR3 coding DNA: TGTGCCAGCAGCCCCGGATGGGGGAGCGGCGAGACCCAGTACTTC. It yields the protein CASSPGWGSGETQYF. The chain joins TRBV3-1 to TRBJ2-5; D could derive from TRBD1 or TRBD2 (5 bases each). The germline V gene has CDR1 LGHDT and CDR2 YNNKEL (reference sequence). The CDR3 length is 15 residues. Trimming stripped 4 bases from V and 5 bases from J, with 17 bases between.

This rearrangement joins TRBV4-2 to TRBJ2-5, with no clear D. The V gene's germline CDR1 is LGHNA and CDR2 YNFKEQ. The CDR3 totals 14 residues. V lost 3 bases, J lost 7 bases, and 15 bases lay in between. CDR3 DNA sequence: TGTGCCAGCAGCCATCGTGCCCAAATCGGGACCCAGTACTTC. Translating it yields CASSHRAQIGTQYF.

J is TRBJ2-5 and V is TRBV5-6; 10 bases fit TRBD2. J lost 11 bases, V lost 5 bases, and 15 bases had no gene match. CDR3 size: 15 residues. CDR1 and CDR2 from the germline V gene are SGHDT and YYEEEE. The CDR3 DNA reads TGTGCCAGCAGGATGACTCGGTCTAGCGGGAGCGGTCAGTACTTC. It yields the protein CASRMTRSSGSGQYF.

This chain uses TRBV3-1 with TRBJ2-2; 7 nucleotides line up with TRBD2. The germline V gene encodes CDR1 LGHDT and CDR2 YNNKEL (reference sequence). This CDR3 has 17 amino acids. V was clipped by 3 bases and J by 3 bases; unmatched bases: 10. In DNA form, the CDR3 reads TGTGCCAGCAGCCAGGGAACTAGCGAGTGGGACACCGGGGAGCTGTTTTTT. The encoded protein is CASSQGTSEWDTGELFF.

This clonotype has just one count. This chain joins TRBV5-1 and TRBJ2-1, with D perhaps TRBD2 (5 bases). The J call may be faulty, since TRBJ2-7 better matches the DNA end. This CDR3 is 17 amino acids long. Germline V gene lookup returns CDR1 SGHRS and CDR2 YFSETQ. The CDR3 DNA follows: TGCGCCAGCAGCTTGGCCTCAGCAGGAAGCGGCTCCTACGAGCAGTACTTC. Translation: CASSLASAGSGSYEQYF.

The chain is built from TRBV29-1 and TRBJ1-1; weak D call: TRBD1 (6 bases). Trimming took off 4 bases at V and 7 bases at J, with 22 bases between the two ends. Germline-derived CDR1 and CDR2 are SQVTM and ANQGSEA. The CDR3 runs to 15 residues. The CDR3 is CSVALSGESLLEAFF. For the CDR3, the DNA is TGCAGCGTTGCGCTCTCAGGGGAAAGCTTACTTGAAGCTTTCTTT.